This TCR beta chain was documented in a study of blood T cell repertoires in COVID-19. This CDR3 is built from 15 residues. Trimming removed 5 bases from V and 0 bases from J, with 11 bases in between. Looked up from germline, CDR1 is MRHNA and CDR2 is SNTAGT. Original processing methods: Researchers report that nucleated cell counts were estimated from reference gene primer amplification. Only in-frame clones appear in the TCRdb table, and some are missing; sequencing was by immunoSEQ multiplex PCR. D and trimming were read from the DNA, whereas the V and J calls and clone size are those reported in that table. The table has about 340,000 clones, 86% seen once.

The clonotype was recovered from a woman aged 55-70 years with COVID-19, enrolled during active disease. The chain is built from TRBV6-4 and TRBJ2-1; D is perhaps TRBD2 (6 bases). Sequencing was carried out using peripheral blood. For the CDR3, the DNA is TGTGCCAGCAGTCGTGGGACTGGCTCCTACAATGAGCAGTTCTTC. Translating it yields CASSRGTGSYNEQFF.